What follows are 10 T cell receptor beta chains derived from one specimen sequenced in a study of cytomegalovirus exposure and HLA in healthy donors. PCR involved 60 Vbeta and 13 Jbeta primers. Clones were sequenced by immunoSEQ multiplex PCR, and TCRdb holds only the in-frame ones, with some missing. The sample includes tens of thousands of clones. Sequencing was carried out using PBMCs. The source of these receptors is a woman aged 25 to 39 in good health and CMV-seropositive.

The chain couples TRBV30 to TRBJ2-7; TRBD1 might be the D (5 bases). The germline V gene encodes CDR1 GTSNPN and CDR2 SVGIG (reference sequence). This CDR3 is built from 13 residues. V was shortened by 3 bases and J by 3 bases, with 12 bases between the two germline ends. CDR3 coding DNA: TGTGCCTGGAGAAGGGGCCTTAACTACGAGCAGTACTTC. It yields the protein CAWRRGLNYEQYF.

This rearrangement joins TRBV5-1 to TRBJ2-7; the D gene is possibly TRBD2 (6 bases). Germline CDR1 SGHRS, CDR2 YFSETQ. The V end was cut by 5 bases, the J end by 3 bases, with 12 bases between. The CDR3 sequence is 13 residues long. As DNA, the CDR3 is TGCGCCAGCAGTCGTACTAGCAACTACGAGCAGTACTTC. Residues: CASSRTSNYEQYF.

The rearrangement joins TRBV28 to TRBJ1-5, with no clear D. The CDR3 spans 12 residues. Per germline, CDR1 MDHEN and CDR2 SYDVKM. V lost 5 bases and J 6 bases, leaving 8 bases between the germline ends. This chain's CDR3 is CASSTYSQPQHF. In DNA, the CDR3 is TGTGCCAGCAGTACCTATTCTCAGCCCCAGCATTTT.

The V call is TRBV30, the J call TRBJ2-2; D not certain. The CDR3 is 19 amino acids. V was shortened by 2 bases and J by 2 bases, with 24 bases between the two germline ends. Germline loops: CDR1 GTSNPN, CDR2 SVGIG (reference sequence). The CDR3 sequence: CAWSTTSGGGLANTGELFF. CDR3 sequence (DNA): TGTGCCTGGAGTACTACCTCCGGCGGTGGGTTAGCAAACACCGGGGAGCTGTTTTTT.

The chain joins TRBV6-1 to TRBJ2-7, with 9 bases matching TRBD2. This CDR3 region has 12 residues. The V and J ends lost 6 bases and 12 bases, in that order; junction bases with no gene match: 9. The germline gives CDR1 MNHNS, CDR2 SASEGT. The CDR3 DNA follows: TGTGCCAGCAGGGGAAGCGGGGGGCCGGGGTACTTC. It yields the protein CASRGSGGPGYF.

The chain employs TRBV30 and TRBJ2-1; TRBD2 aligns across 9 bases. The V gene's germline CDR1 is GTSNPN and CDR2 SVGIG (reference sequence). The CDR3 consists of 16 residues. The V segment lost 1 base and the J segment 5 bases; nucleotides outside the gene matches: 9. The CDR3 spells CAWSGGRLAVDNEQFF. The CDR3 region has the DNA TGTGCCTGGAGTGGGGGAAGACTAGCGGTAGACAATGAGCAGTTCTTC.

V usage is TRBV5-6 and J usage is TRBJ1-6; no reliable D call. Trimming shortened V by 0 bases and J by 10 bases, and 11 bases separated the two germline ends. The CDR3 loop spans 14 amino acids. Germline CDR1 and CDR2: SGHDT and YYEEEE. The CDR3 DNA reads TGTGCCAGCAGCTTGGAGAGGGTACGGTCACCCCTCCACTTT. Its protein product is CASSLERVRSPLHF.

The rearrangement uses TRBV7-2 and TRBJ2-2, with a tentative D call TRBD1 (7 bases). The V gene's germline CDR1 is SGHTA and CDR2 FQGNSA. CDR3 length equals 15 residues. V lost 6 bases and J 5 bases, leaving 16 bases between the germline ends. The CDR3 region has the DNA TGTGCCAGCAGTTCCCCGGCAGGGGGGACCGGGGAGCTGTTTTTT. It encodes CASSSPAGGTGELFF.

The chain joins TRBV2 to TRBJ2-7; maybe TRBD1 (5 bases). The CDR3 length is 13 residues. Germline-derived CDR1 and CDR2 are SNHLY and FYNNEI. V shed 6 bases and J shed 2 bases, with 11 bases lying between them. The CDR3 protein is CASRAQGTYEQYF. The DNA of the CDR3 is TGTGCCAGCAGAGCTCAGGGAACCTACGAGCAGTACTTC. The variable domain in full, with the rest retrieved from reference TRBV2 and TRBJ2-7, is EPEVTQTPSHQVTQMGQEVILRCVPISNHLYFYWYRQILGQKVEFLVSFYNNEISEKSEIFDDQFSVERPDGSNFTLKIRSTKLEDSAMYFCASRAQGTYEQYFGPGTRLTVT.

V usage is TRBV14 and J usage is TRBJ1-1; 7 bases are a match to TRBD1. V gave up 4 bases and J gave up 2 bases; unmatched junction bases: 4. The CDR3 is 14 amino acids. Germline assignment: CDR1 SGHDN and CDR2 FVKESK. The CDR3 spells CASSPTGPNTEAFF. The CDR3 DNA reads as TGTGCCAGCAGCCCGACAGGGCCCAACACTGAAGCTTTCTTT. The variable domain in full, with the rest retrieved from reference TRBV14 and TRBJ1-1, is EAGVTQFPSHSVIEKGQTVTLRCDPISGHDNLYWYRRVMGKEIKFLLHFVKESKQDESGMPNNRFLAERTGGTYSTLKVQPAELEDSGVYFCASSPTGPNTEAFFGQGTRLTVV.